This TCR beta chain was observed in a study of CD8+ T cells in alopecia areata. The overall study: Treatment comprised oral tofacitinib, 5 to 10 mg twice daily, in treated patients.

Extracted from the samples, RNA was reverse transcribed into cDNA to serve as the sequencing template. Sequencing used immunoSEQ multiplex PCR; TCRdb keeps in-frame clones, though not all of them. The sample shows hundreds of thousands of clones, approximately 61% of them seen only once. The CDR3 loop spans 12 amino acids. Germline V lookup: CDR1 SEHNR, CDR2 FQNEAQ (reference sequence). The V end lost 5 bases, the J end lost 9 bases, and 11 bases lay between the germline ends. Findings and caveats of the study: More clonal than normal scalp was lesional scalp, particularly alopecia totalis/universalis.

Note on this clone: Its antigen is not known.

Alopecia areata patients provided lesional scalp punch biopsies and peripheral blood, both collected for the study. The receptor was derived from a human donor with alopecia areata. The sequencing used CD4+ T cells sorted from blood, collected at week 0. J is TRBJ2-1 and V is TRBV7-9; D is unclear. The CDR3 here is CASSVTLFEQFF. The CDR3 DNA is TGTGCCAGCAGCGTGACCCTTTTTGAGCAGTTCTTC.